This T cell receptor beta chain was sequenced for a study of blood T cell repertoires in COVID-19. On the study more broadly: The United States, Italy and Spain supplied acute and convalescent COVID-19 samples.

CDR1 SGHRS and CDR2 YFSETQ come from the germline V gene. There are 15 residues in the CDR3. Trimming at V came to 2 bases and at J to 5 bases, leaving 5 bases not matched to a gene. Original handling: Nucleated cell number was recorded as an estimate derived from reference gene primer amplification. Sequencing was performed with immunoSEQ multiplex PCR; in TCRdb, only in-frame clones are kept and a portion is missing. The D gene and trimming were derived from the DNA, and the V and J assignments and clone size from that table. Among 240,000 or so clones listed, approximately 78% were seen once. This clone appeared once.

Sequenced material: peripheral blood. The rearrangement joins TRBV5-1 to TRBJ2-7; 12 bases agree with TRBD1. The clonotype originates from a woman aged 60-75 years with active or convalescent COVID-19. The CDR3 DNA follows: TGCGCCAGCAGCTTACCGGGACAGGGGGCGAACGAGCAGTACTTC. Its translation is CASSLPGQGANEQYF.